This record covers a single T cell receptor beta chain. Sequencing used immunoSEQ multiplex PCR; TCRdb keeps in-frame clones, though not all of them. The sample holds 350,000 to 550,000 clones; approximately 92% are singletons and the top ten take 1.1%. The sample is drawn from a study of blood T cell repertoires in COVID-19. This sequence was found in a man aged 25 to 45 who had recovered from COVID-19. The sample was PBMCs or T cells enriched from blood (not recorded which).

The CDR3 DNA follows: TGCGCCAGCAGCCAAGATCAACAGGGGTATACGCCCCAGCATTTT. This sequence encodes CASSQDQQGYTPQHF. The chain carries TRBV4-1 and TRBJ1-5, with 7 bases identical to TRBD1. CDR1 is MGHRA and CDR2 is YSYEKL in the germline V gene. Germline trimming cut 0 bases from V and 9 bases from J; bases unmatched to any gene: 8. The CDR3 is made up of 15 amino acids.